The 22 T cell receptor beta chains presented below share a single source sample, sequenced in a study of T cells after posttransplantation cyclophosphamide. Libraries were prepared by immunoSEQ multiplex PCR; TCRdb keeps only in-frame clonotypes and omits some of them. This repertoire holds 10,000 to 12,000 clones, and none appear only once. Treatment was busulfan-fludarabine conditioning, a marrow graft, and cyclophosphamide on days +3 and +4. The source material was PBMCs, sampled after allogeneic stem cell transplant with posttransplant cyclophosphamide. These receptors came from a female patient aged 35-55 years who received an allogeneic stem cell transplant from a related donor, was CMV-positive, and had no GVHD. T cells may partly derive from the graft donor.

This clone was counted many times. The chain uses TRBV10-3 and TRBJ2-2; 10 bases match TRBD2. The CDR3 extends over 15 amino acids. Germline V gives CDR1 ENHRY, CDR2 SYGVKD. With 10 bases clipped from V and 3 bases from J, the junction kept 8 bases outside the gene matches. CDR3 DNA: TGTGCCACTACTAGCGGGACTTGGGACACCGGGGAGCTGTTTTTT. As protein: CATTSGTWDTGELFF.

This clone was detected ten times or more. J is TRBJ1-5 and V is TRBV10-3; possibly TRBD1 for D (6 bases). V lost 3 bases to trimming and J lost 5 bases, with 11 bases between them. The CDR3 contains 14 residues. The germline V gene encodes CDR1 ENHRY and CDR2 SYGVKD. The CDR3 sequence is CAISESGGHQPQHF. The CDR3 nucleotides are TGTGCCATCAGTGAATCGGGGGGGCATCAGCCCCAGCATTTT.

This clone was seen ten or more times. The V gene is TRBV5-1, the J gene TRBJ1-1; TRBD1 is a possible D gene (5 bases). Germline-derived CDR1 and CDR2 are SGHRS and YFSETQ. The CDR3 totals 14 residues. The V gene lost 2 bases and the J gene lost 4 bases, with 12 bases spanning the gap. In DNA form, the CDR3 reads TGCGCCAGCAGCTTCCAAGGGGTGGGCACTGAAGCTTTCTTT. It codes for CASSFQGVGTEAFF.

This clone was detected ten times or more. The V gene is TRBV6-1, the J gene TRBJ2-3, with TRBD2 matching over 8 bases. V shed 3 bases, J shed 2 bases, and the junction held 7 bases outside the gene matches. The germline V gene has CDR1 MNHNS and CDR2 SASEGT. CDR3 length: 16 amino acids. The CDR3 spells CASSEGAGASTDTQYF. The CDR3 nucleotides read TGTGCCAGCAGTGAGGGAGCGGGAGCCTCCACAGATACGCAGTATTTT.

This clone was detected ten times or more. No DNA is shown, since the ends of the CDR3 on it are uncertain; the CDR3 is the one TCRdb lists. J is TRBJ2-7 and V is TRBV7-8; TRBD1 reflects the table's D call only, with no check against the DNA. The CDR3 length is 15 residues, termini included. Germline V gives CDR1 SGHVS, CDR2 FQNEAQ. CDR3 amino acids: CASSFGPGQPYEQYF.

In this sample, this clone turned up many times. The rearrangement links TRBV5-1 to TRBJ2-7; D perhaps matches TRBD1 (5 bases). This CDR3 spans 16 amino acids. The germline V gene has CDR1 SGHRS and CDR2 YFSETQ. V was shortened by 4 bases and J by 0 bases, with 17 bases between the two germline ends. DNA for the CDR3: TGCGCCAGCAGCCGCGCCTTCAGGGTCGCCTCCTACGAGCAGTACTTC. It yields the protein CASSRAFRVASYEQYF.

This clone was found many times. The CDR3 DNA reads as TGTGCCAGCAGCTCGGGACTAGCGGGACCCACAGATACGCAGTATTTT. This encodes CASSSGLAGPTDTQYF. This chain uses TRBV7-3 with TRBJ2-3, with 13 bases that match TRBD2. The CDR3 loop spans 16 amino acids. V was clipped by 4 bases and J by 2 bases; unmatched bases: 3. Germline CDR1 reads SGHTA; CDR2 reads FQGTGA.

This clone was seen many times. The chain is built from TRBV2 and TRBJ2-6; 9 positions match TRBD1. V gave up 6 bases and J gave up 1 base; unmatched junction bases: 13. In germline, CDR1 is SNHLY, CDR2 FYNNEI. CDR3 length equals 19 residues. CDR3: CASRPQGASGWSGANVLTF. DNA of the CDR3: TGTGCCAGCAGGCCACAGGGGGCGAGTGGGTGGTCTGGGGCCAACGTCCTGACTTTC.

This clone was recorded many times. The V call is TRBV2, the J call TRBJ1-4; tentative D call: TRBD1 (6 bases). Germline CDR1 SNHLY, CDR2 FYNNEI. The CDR3 has 13 residues. The V end was cut by 3 bases, the J end by 14 bases, with 16 bases between. CDR3 in DNA: TGTGCCAGCAGTGAGACGCATACAGGGTTTCTGTTTTTT. It translates to CASSETHTGFLFF.

At least ten counts were recorded for this clone. The rearrangement uses TRBV19 and TRBJ1-1, with 9 bases matching TRBD1. Unmatched junction bases numbered 7, after V lost 4 bases and J lost 7 bases. The germline V gene has CDR1 LNHDA and CDR2 SQIVND (reference sequence). This CDR3 region has 14 residues. In DNA form, the CDR3 reads TGTGCCAGTAGTACCGACAGGGGGGACGGTGAAGCTTTCTTT. This sequence encodes CASSTDRGDGEAFF.

This clone was counted at least ten times. The chain employs TRBV25-1 and TRBJ1-4, with D possibly being TRBD1 (6 bases). CDR3 size: 11 residues. V was trimmed by 4 bases and J by 11 bases, leaving 8 bases between them. Germline V gene sequence: CDR1 MGHDK, CDR2 SYGVNS. CDR3 region: CASSGGQKLFF. The CDR3 nucleotides read TGTGCCAGCAGTGGCGGACAGAAACTGTTTTTT.

This clone was detected many times. V usage is TRBV5-1 and J usage is TRBJ2-1, with 10 bases identical to TRBD2. Germline V gene sequence: CDR1 SGHRS, CDR2 YFSETQ. Trimming at V came to 0 bases and at J to 7 bases, leaving 10 bases not matched to a gene. CDR3 length: 17 amino acids. DNA of the CDR3: TGCGCCAGCAGCTTGGCCCCCGGAGCGGGAGGGCGGAATGAGCAGTTCTTC. It specifies CASSLAPGAGGRNEQFF.

This clone was picked up many times. This chain connects TRBV18 to TRBJ2-7; D is perhaps TRBD1 (6 bases). The length of the CDR3 is 13 residues. Trimming took off 5 bases at V and 3 bases at J, with 11 bases between the two ends. Germline CDR1 and CDR2: KGHSH and LQKENI. As DNA, the CDR3 is TGTGCCAGCTCAGACTGGGACATCTACGAGCAGTACTTC. It encodes CASSDWDIYEQYF.

This clone was recorded many times. The rearrangement links TRBV18 to TRBJ1-1; unclear D gene. The germline V and J ends were trimmed by 2 bases and 6 bases, with 10 bases remaining between them. The CDR3 spans 13 residues. In germline, CDR1 is KGHSH, CDR2 LQKENI. The CDR3 is CASSPAGFAEAFF. CDR3 nucleotides: TGTGCCAGCTCACCAGCGGGGTTTGCTGAAGCTTTCTTT.

This clone was seen repeatedly, ten times or more. The DNA for the CDR3 is TGTGCCAGCAGTTCCCGCTACGAGCAGTACTTC. Translated: CASSSRYEQYF. The chain is built from TRBV6-6 and TRBJ2-7; D not certain. V lost 4 bases and J 3 bases, leaving 4 bases between the germline ends. The CDR3 sequence is 11 residues long. Germline loops: CDR1 MNHNY, CDR2 SVGAGI (reference sequence).

This clone showed up many times. The genes are TRBV6-9 and TRBJ1-5; 7 bases align to TRBD1. The CDR3 is 14 residues long. V shed 7 bases, J shed 3 bases, and the junction held 6 bases outside the gene matches. Germline assignment: CDR1 MNHGY and CDR2 SVAAGI. Here the CDR3 reads CASTLQGINQPQHF. The CDR3 DNA is TGTGCCAGCACCTTACAGGGGATCAATCAGCCCCAGCATTTT.

Ten or more counts support this clone. The rearrangement uses TRBV10-2 and TRBJ2-7, with TRBD2 as a possible D gene (6 bases). The CDR3 has 14 residues. V was trimmed by 6 bases and J by 7 bases, leaving 19 bases between them. Germline V gene lookup returns CDR1 WSHSY and CDR2 SAAADI. The CDR3 sequence: CASRRDFPIGEQYF. The CDR3 nucleotides are TGCGCCAGCAGACGGGACTTCCCCATAGGGGAGCAGTACTTC.

This clone has at least ten counts. The chain uses TRBV18 and TRBJ2-5; D is perhaps TRBD2 (6 bases). Germline V CDR1 and CDR2: KGHSH, LQKENI. V lost 3 bases and J 7 bases, leaving 18 bases between the germline ends. CDR3 length: 15 residues. The CDR3 DNA reads TGTGCCAGCTCACCCGGGCGGGGTTCGCCAGGGACCCAGTACTTC. Protein sequence: CASSPGRGSPGTQYF.

This clone appeared many times. Written as DNA, the CDR3 is TGTGCCAGCAGCGAACGGGGGACCCAGTACTTC. This codes for CASSERGTQYF. V gene TRBV6-1 combines with J gene TRBJ2-5; tentative D call: TRBD2 (5 bases). The CDR3 is 11 amino acids. Germline CDR1 and CDR2: MNHNS and SASEGT. V was shortened by 6 bases and J by 7 bases, with 9 bases between the two germline ends.

This clone was counted ten times or more. This chain connects TRBV5-4 to TRBJ2-5; weak D call: TRBD2 (5 bases). The germline V gene has CDR1 SGHNT and CDR2 YYREEE (reference sequence). The V and J ends lost 4 bases and 5 bases respectively, with 9 bases between them. The CDR3 is 12 amino acids. The CDR3 sequence is CASSPWEETQYF. CDR3 in DNA: TGTGCCAGCAGCCCCTGGGAGGAGACCCAGTACTTC. Variable domain in full (rest from reference TRBV5-4 and TRBJ2-5): ETGVTQSPTHLIKTRGQQVTLRCSSQSGHNTVSWYQQALGQGPQFIFQYYREEENGRGNFPPRFSGLQFPNYSSELNVNALELDDSALYLCASSPWEETQYFGPGTRLLVL.

Ten or more counts support this clone. The rearrangement uses TRBV21-1 and TRBJ2-6; the table's D call, TRBD2, has no DNA check behind it. TRBV21-1 is noted as a pseudogene. The CDR3 runs 16 residues. The CDR3 loop reads CASSKPEYPGANVLTF. CDR3 nucleotides: TGTGCCAGCAGCAAACCGGAGTACCCTGGGGCCAACGTCCTGACTTTC.

This clone was counted many times. The chain has TRBV4-1 and TRBJ1-2, with TRBD1 identical over 9 bases. The CDR3 covers 15 residues. The ends lost 3 bases at V and 7 bases at J; junction bases unmatched: 9. Germline CDR1 MGHRA, CDR2 YSYEKL. CDR3 residues: CASSQLGTGKFGYTF. The CDR3 bases are TGCGCCAGCAGCCAGCTCGGGACAGGGAAGTTTGGCTACACCTTC.